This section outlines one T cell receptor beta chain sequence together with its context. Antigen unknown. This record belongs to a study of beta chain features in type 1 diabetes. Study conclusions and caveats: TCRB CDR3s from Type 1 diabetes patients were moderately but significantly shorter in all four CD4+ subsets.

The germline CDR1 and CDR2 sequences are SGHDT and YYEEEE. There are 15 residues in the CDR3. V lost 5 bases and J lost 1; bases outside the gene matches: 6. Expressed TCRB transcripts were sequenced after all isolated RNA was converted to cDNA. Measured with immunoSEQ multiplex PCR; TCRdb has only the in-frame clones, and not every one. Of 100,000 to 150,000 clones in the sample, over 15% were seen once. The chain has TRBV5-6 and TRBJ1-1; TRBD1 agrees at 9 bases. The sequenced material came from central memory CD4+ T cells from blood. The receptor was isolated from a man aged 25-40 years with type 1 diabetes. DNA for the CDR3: TGTGCCAGCAGTAAAAAGACAGGGGGGAACACTGAAGCTTTCTTT. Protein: CASSKKTGGNTEAFF.